Included here is one T cell receptor (beta chain) sequence, with context. This clonotype was observed many times. Its specific antigen is unknown. The sample holds no much larger clone one base away, and base qualities are not on file. CDR1 and CDR2 were assigned from the germline V gene as MGHRA and YSYEKL. The CDR3 goes from the cysteine to the phenylalanine over 13 residues. The retained sequence is limited to the CDR3, 39 bases, with the frame set at the first base. Trimming costs V 1 base and J 9 bases, and their ends lie 12 bases apart. Preparation of the library involved PCR. This sample was sequenced with an Illumina HiSeq 2500. To normalize quantification of the TCRbeta repertoire, the TCR libraries were built with molecular barcoding that relied on unique molecular identifiers. TCRdb took the public reads, trimmed them with fastp at Q25, ran MiXCR for clone calling and kept in-frame beta chains. Identical CDR3 protein sequences are pooled into one entry, listed with their most common genes and DNA. The sample table lists approximately 230,000 distinct CDR3 sequences, roughly 25% of them with a count of one. Roughly 2.7% of the sample rests with the top ten.

This sample is drawn from a study of T-cell reconstitution after alpha-beta-depleted transplantation in children listed by TCRdb under 2016. Study-level background: Using TCR repertoire profiling, the study quantitatively followed how T-cell immune reconstitution unfolded in children after TCRalphabeta/CD19-depleted allogeneic hematopoietic cell transplantation. Broad study findings and their caveats: Hyperexpanded clone frequencies declined over subsequent months; after one year, T-cell counts and TCRbeta diversity were mostly attributed to newly produced T cells. In some patients, high TCRbeta diversity at day 60 was attributed to recipient T cells and intrathymic progenitors that had survived conditioning. Apparently early alphabetaT-cell count recovery about two months after transplant reportedly relied on only several hundred rapidly expanded clones derived from non-depleted graft cells.

Read against the paper, the sample's treatment or condition label means: allogeneic hematopoietic cell transplantation with graft depleted of TCRalphabeta T cells and CD19 B cells. Transplant recipients were children who received TCRalphabeta/CD19-depleted allogeneic hematopoietic cell grafts. Sequenced material: PBMCs, taken before TCRalphabeta/CD19-depleted stem cell transplant. The clonotype comes from a girl aged 2 to 9 with Fanconi anemia, due to receive a stem cell transplant. The chain was built from TRBV4-1 and TRBJ1-1; perhaps TRBD1 is the D gene, with 5 bases matching. The DNA reads TGCGCCAGCAGCCAAGCTCCAGGGATAAAAGCTTTCTTT. Its translation reads: CASSQAPGIKAFF.